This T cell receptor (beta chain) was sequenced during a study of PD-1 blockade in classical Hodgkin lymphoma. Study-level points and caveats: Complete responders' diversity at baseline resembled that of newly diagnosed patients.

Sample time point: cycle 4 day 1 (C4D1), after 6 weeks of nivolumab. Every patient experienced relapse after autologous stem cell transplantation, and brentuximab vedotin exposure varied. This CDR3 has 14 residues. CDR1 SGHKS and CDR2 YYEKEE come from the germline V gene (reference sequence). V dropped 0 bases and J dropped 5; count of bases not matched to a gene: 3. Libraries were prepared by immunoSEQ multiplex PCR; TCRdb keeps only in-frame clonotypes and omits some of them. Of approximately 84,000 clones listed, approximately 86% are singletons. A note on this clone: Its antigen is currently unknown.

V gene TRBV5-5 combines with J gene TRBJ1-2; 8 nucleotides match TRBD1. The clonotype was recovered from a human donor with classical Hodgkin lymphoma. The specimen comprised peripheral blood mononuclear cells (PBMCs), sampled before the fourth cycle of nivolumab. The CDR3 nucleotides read TGTGCCAGCAGCTTGGCGGGACAGGCGTATGGCTACACCTTC. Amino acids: CASSLAGQAYGYTF.